The 12 T cell receptor beta chains below were found in one sample sequenced in a study of vaccination and CD4 T cells after COVID-19. With the Oncomine TCR Beta short-read assay, DNA from cultured CD4+ T cells was sequenced. TCRdb reprocessed the PCR reads with MiXCR, giving one entry per CDR3 protein. The sample has about 21,000 distinct CDR3 sequences, roughly 50% seen once; the top ten hold about 13%. These receptors are not linked to any known antigen. This sample's time point: late sampling 161 to 241 days after vaccination in a few convalescent patients. Regarding treatment: approximately 9-day PBMC culture with coronavirus spike peptide pools or control peptides (ViraFEST assay). The sample in question was CD4+ T cells from blood, cultured in vitro, obtained about 7 months after SARS-CoV-2 vaccination. These TCRs come from a human donor who had recovered from COVID-19.

The chain combines TRBV15 with TRBJ1-5; 7 nucleotides line up with TRBD1. Germline-derived CDR1 and CDR2 are LNHNV and YYDKDF (reference sequence). The junction had 3 bases not matched to a gene; V was cut back by 1 base and J by 6 bases. This CDR3 has 14 residues. CDR3 amino acids: CATSRVGGGQPQHF. As DNA, the CDR3 is TGTGCCACCAGCAGAGTAGGGGGCGGTCAGCCCCAGCATTTT.

This chain links TRBV20-1 with TRBJ1-1, with 8 bases that match TRBD1. The CDR3 sequence is 16 residues long. Germline V gene lookup returns CDR1 DFQATT and CDR2 SNEGSKA (reference sequence). With V trimmed by 0 bases and J by 10 bases, 16 bases remained unmatched. CDR3 in DNA: TGCAGTGCTAGAGAGGGAATGGACAGGGCAGGGTCCGGAGCTTTCTTT. This sequence encodes CSAREGMDRAGSGAFF.

The count of this clonotype is one. CDR3 in amino acids: CASSYGPTGENQPQHF. The CDR3 bases are TGTGCCAGCAGTTATGGCCCCACAGGGGAGAATCAGCCCCAGCATTTT. J is TRBJ1-5 and V is TRBV6-5, with 7 bases that match TRBD1. Germline V gives CDR1 MNHEY, CDR2 SVGAGI. The CDR3 runs 16 residues. V shed 3 bases, J shed 4 bases, and the junction held 9 bases outside the gene matches.

The chain recombines TRBV20-1 with TRBJ2-5; 10 bases match TRBD2. The CDR3 sequence is 19 residues long. Trimming took 5 bases from V and 5 from J; bases not matched to a gene: 23. From germline, CDR1 is DFQATT and CDR2 SNEGSKA (reference sequence). The CDR3 DNA sequence: TGCAGTGCTTGGCGGCCCCCGGGGACTAGCGTTCCAGAGACCGAGACCCAGTACTTC. The encoded protein is CSAWRPPGTSVPETETQYF.

The rearrangement joins TRBV5-4 to TRBJ1-2, with a weak D call TRBD1 (6 bases). The CDR3 has 14 residues. V was clipped by 8 bases and J by 4 bases, with 18 bases between them. Germline V gene data show CDR1 as SGHNT and CDR2 as YYREEE (reference sequence). In nucleotides, the CDR3 is TGTGCCAGTAAACCCGGGACAAGCTCCTATGGCTACACCTTC. Its translation is CASKPGTSSYGYTF.

The gene calls are TRBV7-9 and TRBJ2-7; D is perhaps TRBD1 (5 bases). The V end was cut by 2 bases, the J end by 6 bases, with 11 bases between. CDR3 length equals 13 residues. Per germline, CDR1 SEHNR and CDR2 FQNEAQ (reference sequence). CDR3 nucleotides: TGTGCCAGCAGCTTATCCGGTAGGGGCGAGCAGTACTTC. It codes for CASSLSGRGEQYF.

The rearrangement joins TRBV7-3 to TRBJ2-7, with a possible D match to TRBD2 (7 bases). Germline V gene data show CDR1 as SGHTA and CDR2 as FQGTGA. V lost 1 base and J 6 bases, leaving 16 bases between the germline ends. This CDR3 spans 15 amino acids. The CDR3 here is CASSLRGGAGVEQYF. CDR3 DNA: TGTGCCAGCAGCTTAAGGGGGGGCGCAGGAGTCGAGCAGTACTTC.

A note on this clonotype: It may be a read error: a sequence one base away is much more abundant. This CDR3 is missing its conserved last phenylalanine or tryptophan, likely due to a read error. V is TRBV27 and J is TRBJ1-1; tentative D call: TRBD1 (5 bases). V was trimmed by 7 bases and J by 10 bases, leaving 22 bases between them. Germline V gives CDR1 MNHEY, CDR2 SMNVEV (reference sequence). The CDR3 is made up of 14 amino acids. Written as DNA, the CDR3 is TGTGCCAGCATCGGCTGGGCCGGGGGTTCGGGAGCTTTCCTT. This gives the protein CASIGWAGGSGAFL.

The genes are TRBV20-1 and TRBJ2-7; TRBD1 agrees at 8 bases. Trimming cost V 6 bases and J 6 bases; bases outside gene matches: 7. The germline V gene has CDR1 DFQATT and CDR2 SNEGSKA (reference sequence). The CDR3 spans 12 residues. The CDR3 sequence: CSAGQGLSEQYF. The CDR3 DNA follows: TGCAGTGCCGGACAGGGCTTAAGCGAGCAGTACTTC.

J is TRBJ2-1 and V is TRBV7-2, with TRBD2 as a possible D gene (5 bases). Germline V CDR1 and CDR2: SGHTA, FQGNSA. The CDR3 is 15 residues long. V lost 5 bases and J 5 bases, leaving 16 bases between the germline ends. This CDR3 reads CASSGPRSGNNEQFF. The CDR3 nucleotides are TGTGCCAGCAGCGGGCCCAGGAGCGGCAACAATGAGCAGTTCTTC.

The V and J genes are TRBV20-1 and TRBJ2-7; 10 bases are a match to TRBD2. The V gene end was trimmed by 0 bases and the J gene end by 3 bases; junction bases not matched to a gene: 5. The CDR3 spans 15 residues. Germline lookup yields CDR1 DFQATT and CDR2 SNEGSKA (reference sequence). In nucleotides, the CDR3 is TGCAGTGCTAGAGATTATCAGCGGGAGGGCTACGAGCAGTACTTC. It specifies CSARDYQREGYEQYF.

By share, this clonotype ranks as medium-sized. The chain recombines TRBV19 with TRBJ1-2, with no clear D. CDR3 size: 14 residues. Germline V gives CDR1 LNHDA, CDR2 SQIVND (reference sequence). V was shortened by 3 bases and J by 3 bases, with 11 bases between the two germline ends. The CDR3 reads CASSIRSSYYGYTF. As DNA, the CDR3 is TGTGCCAGTAGTATCAGGTCCAGCTACTATGGCTACACCTTC.